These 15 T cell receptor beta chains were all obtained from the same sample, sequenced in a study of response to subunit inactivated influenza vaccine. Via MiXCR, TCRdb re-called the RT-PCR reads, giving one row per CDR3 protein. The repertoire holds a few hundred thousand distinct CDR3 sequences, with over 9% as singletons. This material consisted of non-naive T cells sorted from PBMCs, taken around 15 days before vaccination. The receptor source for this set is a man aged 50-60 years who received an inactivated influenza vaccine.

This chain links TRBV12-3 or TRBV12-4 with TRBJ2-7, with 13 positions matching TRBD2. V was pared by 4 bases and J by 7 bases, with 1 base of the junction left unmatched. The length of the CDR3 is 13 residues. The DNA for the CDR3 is TGTGCCAGCAGTTCGGGACTAGCGGGAGAGCAGTACTTC. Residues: CASSSGLAGEQYF.

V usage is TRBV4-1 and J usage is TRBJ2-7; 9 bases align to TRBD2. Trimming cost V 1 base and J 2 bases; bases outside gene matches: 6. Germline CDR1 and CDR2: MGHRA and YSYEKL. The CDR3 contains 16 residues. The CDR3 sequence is CASSQVSSGETYEQYF. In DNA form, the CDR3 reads TGCGCCAGCAGCCAAGTCTCTAGCGGGGAAACCTACGAGCAGTACTTC.

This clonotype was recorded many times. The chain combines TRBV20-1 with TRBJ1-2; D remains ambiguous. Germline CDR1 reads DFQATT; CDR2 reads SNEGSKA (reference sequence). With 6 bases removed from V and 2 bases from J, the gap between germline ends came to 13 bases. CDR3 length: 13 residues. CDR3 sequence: CSASIRGNYGYTF. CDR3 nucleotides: TGCAGTGCCTCAATCCGAGGGAACTATGGCTACACCTTC.

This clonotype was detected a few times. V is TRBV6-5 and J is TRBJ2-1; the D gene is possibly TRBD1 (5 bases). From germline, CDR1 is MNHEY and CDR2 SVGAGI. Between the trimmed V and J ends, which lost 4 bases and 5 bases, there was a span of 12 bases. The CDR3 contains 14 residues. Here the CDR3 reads CASSFETEDNEQFF. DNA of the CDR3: TGTGCCAGCAGTTTCGAGACAGAAGACAATGAGCAGTTCTTC.

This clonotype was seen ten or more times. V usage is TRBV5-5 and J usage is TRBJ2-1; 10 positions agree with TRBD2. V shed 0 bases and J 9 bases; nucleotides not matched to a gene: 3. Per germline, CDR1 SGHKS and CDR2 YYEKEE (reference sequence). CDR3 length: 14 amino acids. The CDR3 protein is CASSLASGRFEQFF. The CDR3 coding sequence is TGTGCCAGCAGCTTGGCTAGCGGGAGATTTGAGCAGTTCTTC.

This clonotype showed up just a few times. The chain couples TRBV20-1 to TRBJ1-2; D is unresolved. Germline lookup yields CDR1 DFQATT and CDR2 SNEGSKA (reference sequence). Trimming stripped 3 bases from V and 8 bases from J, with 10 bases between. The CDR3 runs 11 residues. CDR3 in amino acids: CSARILGGYTF. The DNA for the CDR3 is TGCAGTGCTAGGATTCTGGGGGGCTACACCTTC.

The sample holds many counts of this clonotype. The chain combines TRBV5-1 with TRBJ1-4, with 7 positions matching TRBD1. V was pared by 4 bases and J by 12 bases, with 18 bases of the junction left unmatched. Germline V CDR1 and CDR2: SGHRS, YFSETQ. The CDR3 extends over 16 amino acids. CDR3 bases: TGCGCCAGCAGCCTCGGGACAGCTAGGGTCGAAAATGAACTGTTTTTT. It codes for CASSLGTARVENELFF.

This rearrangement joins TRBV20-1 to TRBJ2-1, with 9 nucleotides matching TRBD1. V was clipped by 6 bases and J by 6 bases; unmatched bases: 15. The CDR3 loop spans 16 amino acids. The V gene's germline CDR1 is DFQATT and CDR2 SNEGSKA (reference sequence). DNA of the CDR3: TGCAGTGCCCAAGAAACCGGGACAGGGAAGACCAATGAGCAGTTCTTC. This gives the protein CSAQETGTGKTNEQFF.

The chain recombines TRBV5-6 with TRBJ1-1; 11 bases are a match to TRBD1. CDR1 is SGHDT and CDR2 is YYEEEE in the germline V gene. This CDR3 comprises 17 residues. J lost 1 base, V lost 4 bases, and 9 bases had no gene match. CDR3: CASSTGQGATGNTEAFF. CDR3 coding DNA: TGTGCCAGCAGCACCGGACAGGGGGCGACTGGGAACACTGAAGCTTTCTTT.

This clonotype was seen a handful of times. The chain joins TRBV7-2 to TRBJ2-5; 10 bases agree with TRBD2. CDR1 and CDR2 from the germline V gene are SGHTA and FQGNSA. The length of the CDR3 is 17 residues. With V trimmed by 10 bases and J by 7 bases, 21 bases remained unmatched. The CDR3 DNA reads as TGTGCCACCAACTTGAGGGCTAGCGGGAGTTTTGGAGGGACCCAGTACTTC. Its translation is CATNLRASGSFGGTQYF.

The CDR3 region has the DNA TGTGCCAGCAGTGTAGGCCAGATCGAGACCCAGTACTTC. Its protein is CASSVGQIETQYF. This chain uses TRBV2 with TRBJ2-5, with D hard to call. Germline lookup yields CDR1 SNHLY and CDR2 FYNNEI. This CDR3 has 13 residues. V was cut by 4 bases and J by 5 bases, with 11 bases left in between.

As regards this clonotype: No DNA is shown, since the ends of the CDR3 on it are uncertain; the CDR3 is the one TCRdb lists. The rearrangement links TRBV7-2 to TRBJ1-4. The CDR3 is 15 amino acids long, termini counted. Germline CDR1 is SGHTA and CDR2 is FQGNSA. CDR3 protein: CASSSRGGSNENCFF.

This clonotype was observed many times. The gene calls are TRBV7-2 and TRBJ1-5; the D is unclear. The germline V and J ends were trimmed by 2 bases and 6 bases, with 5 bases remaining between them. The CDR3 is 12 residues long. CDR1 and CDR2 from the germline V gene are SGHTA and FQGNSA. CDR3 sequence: CASSLRSQPQHF. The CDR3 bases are TGTGCCAGCAGCTTAAGGAGTCAGCCCCAGCATTTT.

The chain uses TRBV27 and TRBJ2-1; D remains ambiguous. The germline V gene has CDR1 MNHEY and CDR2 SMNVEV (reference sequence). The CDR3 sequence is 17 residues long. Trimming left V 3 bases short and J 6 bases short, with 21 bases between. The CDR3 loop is CASSFYSGSGIGNEQFF. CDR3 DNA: TGTGCCAGCAGTTTTTATTCAGGATCAGGTATCGGCAATGAGCAGTTCTTC.

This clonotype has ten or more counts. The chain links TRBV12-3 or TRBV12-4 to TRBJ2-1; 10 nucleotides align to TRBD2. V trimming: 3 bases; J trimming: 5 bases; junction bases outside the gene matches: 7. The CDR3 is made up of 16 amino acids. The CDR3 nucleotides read TGTGCCAGCAGTTTTGGGTGGCTAGCGGGAGACAATGAGCAGTTCTTC. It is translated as CASSFGWLAGDNEQFF.